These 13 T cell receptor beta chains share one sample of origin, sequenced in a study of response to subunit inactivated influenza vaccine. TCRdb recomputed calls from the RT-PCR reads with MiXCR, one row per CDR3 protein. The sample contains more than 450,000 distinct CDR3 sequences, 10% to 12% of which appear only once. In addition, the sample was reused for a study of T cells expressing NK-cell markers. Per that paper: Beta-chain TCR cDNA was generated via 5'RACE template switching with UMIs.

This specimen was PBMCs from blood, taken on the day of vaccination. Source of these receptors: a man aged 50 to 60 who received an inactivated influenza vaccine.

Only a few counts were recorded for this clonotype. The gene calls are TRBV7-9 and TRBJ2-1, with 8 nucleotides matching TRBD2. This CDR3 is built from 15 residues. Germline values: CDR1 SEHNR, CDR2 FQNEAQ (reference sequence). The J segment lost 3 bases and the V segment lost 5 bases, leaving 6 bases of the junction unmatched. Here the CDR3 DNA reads TGTGCCAGCAGCCCCCGCGGGGGGTACTACAATGAGCAGTTCTTC. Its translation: CASSPRGGYYNEQFF.

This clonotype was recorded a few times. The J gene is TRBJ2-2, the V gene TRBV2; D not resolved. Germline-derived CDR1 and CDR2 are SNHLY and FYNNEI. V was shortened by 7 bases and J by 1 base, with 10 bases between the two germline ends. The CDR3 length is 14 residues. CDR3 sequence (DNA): TGTGCCAGCAAGCGAGCGAGGAACACCGGGGAGCTGTTTTTT. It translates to CASKRARNTGELFF. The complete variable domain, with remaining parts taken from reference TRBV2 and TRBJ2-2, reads EPEVTQTPSHQVTQMGQEVILRCVPISNHLYFYWYRQILGQKVEFLVSFYNNEISEKSEIFDDQFSVERPDGSNFTLKIRSTKLEDSAMYFCASKRARNTGELFFGEGSRLTVL.

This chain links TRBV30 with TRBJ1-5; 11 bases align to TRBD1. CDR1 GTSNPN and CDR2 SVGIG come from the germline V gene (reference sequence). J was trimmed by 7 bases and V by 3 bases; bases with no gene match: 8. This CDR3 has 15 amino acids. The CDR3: CAWSAGTGGRQPQHF. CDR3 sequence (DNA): TGTGCCTGGAGCGCCGGGACAGGGGGACGACAGCCCCAGCATTTT. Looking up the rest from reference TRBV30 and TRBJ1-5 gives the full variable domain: SQTIHQWPATLVQPVGSPLSLECTVEGTSNPNLYWYRQAAGRGLQLLFYSVGIGQISSEVPQNLSASRPQDRQFILSSKKLLLSDSGFYLCAWSAGTGGRQPQHFGDGTRLSIL.

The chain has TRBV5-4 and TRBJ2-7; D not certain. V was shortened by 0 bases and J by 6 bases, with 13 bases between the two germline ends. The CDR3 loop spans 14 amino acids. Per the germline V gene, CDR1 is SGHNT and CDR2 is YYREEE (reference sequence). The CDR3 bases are TGTGCCAGCAGCTTGGGGGTGAGAACGGGCGAGCAGTACTTC. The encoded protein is CASSLGVRTGEQYF.

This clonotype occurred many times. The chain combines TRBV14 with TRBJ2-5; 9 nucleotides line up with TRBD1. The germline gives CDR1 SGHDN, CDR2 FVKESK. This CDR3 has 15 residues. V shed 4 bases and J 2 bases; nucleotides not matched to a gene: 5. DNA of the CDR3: TGTGCCAGCAGCCCTATGGACAGGGGTCAAGAGACCCAGTACTTC. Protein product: CASSPMDRGQETQYF.

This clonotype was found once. CDR3 region: CASSAQLDTQYF. Here the CDR3 DNA reads TGTGCCAGCAGCGCACAGCTAGATACGCAGTATTTT. The chain employs TRBV7-9 and TRBJ2-3; D is undetermined. Trimming took 5 bases from V and 5 from J, leaving 8 bases between them. The CDR3 length is 12 residues. The germline V gene has CDR1 SEHNR and CDR2 FQNEAQ (reference sequence). Full variable domain (missing parts from reference TRBV7-9 and TRBJ2-3): DTGVSQNPRHKITKRGQNVTFRCDPISEHNRLYWYRQTLGQGPEFLTYFQNEAQLEKSRLLSDRFSAERPKGSFSTLEIQRTEQGDSAMYLCASSAQLDTQYFGPGTRLTVL.

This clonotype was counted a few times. CDR3 loop: CASSLAGAVYEQYF. The CDR3 DNA reads TGTGCCAGCAGTTTAGCCGGGGCAGTCTACGAGCAGTACTTC. V usage is TRBV12-3 or TRBV12-4 and J usage is TRBJ2-7, with D tentatively TRBD1 or TRBD2 (5 bases each). V gave up 0 bases and J gave up 3 bases, with 9 bases separating them. There are 14 residues in the CDR3.

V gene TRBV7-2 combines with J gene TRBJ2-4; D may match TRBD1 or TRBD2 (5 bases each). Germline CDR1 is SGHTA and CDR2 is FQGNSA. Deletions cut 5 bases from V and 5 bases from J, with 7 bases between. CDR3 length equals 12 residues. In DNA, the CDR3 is TGTGCCAGCAGCAGAGGGGAAAACATTCAGTACTTC. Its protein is CASSRGENIQYF.

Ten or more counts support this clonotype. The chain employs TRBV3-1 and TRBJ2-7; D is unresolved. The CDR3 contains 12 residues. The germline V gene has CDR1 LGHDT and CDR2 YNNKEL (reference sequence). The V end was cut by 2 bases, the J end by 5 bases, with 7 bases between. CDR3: CASSQRSNEQYF. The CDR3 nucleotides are TGTGCCAGCAGCCAACGGTCCAACGAGCAGTACTTC.

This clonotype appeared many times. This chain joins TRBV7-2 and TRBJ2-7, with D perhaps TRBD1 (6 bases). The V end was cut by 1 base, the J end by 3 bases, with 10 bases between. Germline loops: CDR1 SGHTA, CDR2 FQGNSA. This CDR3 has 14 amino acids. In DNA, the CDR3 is TGTGCCAGCAGCTTAGTGGGCAGGGGCTACGAGCAGTACTTC. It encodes CASSLVGRGYEQYF.

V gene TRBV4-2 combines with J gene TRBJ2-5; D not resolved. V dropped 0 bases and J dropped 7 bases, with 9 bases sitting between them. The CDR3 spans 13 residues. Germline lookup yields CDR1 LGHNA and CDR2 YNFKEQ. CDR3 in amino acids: CASSQDRAGTQYF. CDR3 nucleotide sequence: TGTGCCAGCAGCCAAGATCGGGCAGGGACCCAGTACTTC.

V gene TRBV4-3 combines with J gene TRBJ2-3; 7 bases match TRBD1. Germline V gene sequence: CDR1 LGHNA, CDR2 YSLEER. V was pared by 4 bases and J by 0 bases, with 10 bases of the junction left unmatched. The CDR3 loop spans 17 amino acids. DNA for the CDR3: TGCGCCAGCAGCCTGGATTCCGGGACAGCTAGCACAGATACGCAGTATTTT. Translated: CASSLDSGTASTDTQYF.

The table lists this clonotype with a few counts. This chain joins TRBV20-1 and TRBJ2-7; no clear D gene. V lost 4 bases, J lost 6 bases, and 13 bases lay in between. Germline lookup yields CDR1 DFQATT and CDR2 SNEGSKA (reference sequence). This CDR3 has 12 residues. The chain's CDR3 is CSAIARVAEQYF. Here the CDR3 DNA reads TGCAGTGCTATCGCAAGGGTTGCCGAGCAGTACTTC.